This TCR beta chain was sequenced during a study of cytomegalovirus exposure and HLA in healthy donors (dated by TCRdb to the late 2010s). Regarding the research as a whole: An earlier analysis of 587 of the donors reported under 300 Gb of sequence data and 117 million unique TCR beta sequences obtained from around 170 million T cells. In a later analysis, previously published TCR beta repertoires from several hundred donors were re-analyzed and high-resolution HLA genotyping was added so that TCR occurrence patterns could be studied. An early release that covered more than 550 HLA-typed donors contained approximately 300 gigabases of sequencing data and tens of millions of unique TCR sequences. Among 300 to 500 genotyped donors of the cohort, an average of around 240,000 unique TCR beta nucleotide sequences was sequenced per donor, of which about 18% were non-productive. Among the roughly 400 genotyped donors, about 83% belonged to the genetic ancestry cluster associated with self-reported Caucasian donors. The study aimed to test whether cataloging public T cell receptors could reveal signatures of past pathogen exposure. HLA typing covered class I and class II loci at four-digit resolution. To decide whether each TCR beta V gene segment behaved as functional or pseudogenic, an earlier analysis of 587 of the donors relied on high-throughput TCR beta sequencing. All discovery cohort repertoires had been generated using a single sequencing platform. High-throughput TCR immunosequencing, statistical association of individual TCRs with disease status, and machine learning were combined to predict cytomegalovirus infection status. Donor age, sex, ethnicity and CMV serostatus were compiled alongside the repertoire data. In addition to the first cohort of 666 subjects, a separate validation cohort of over 90 different subjects was used. In a later genetic analysis, genome-wide SNP genotypes for about 60% of the 666 donors were used, and that subset was treated as a discovery cohort. About five DR-DQ haplotypes were treated as single units for association and clustering because of strong linkage in the cohort. Rather than using new phenotypic data, the later analysis identified candidate immune exposures from TCR beta sequences and from how often those sequences occurred across donors. Typing coverage differed by locus: A, B, C, DRB1 and DQB1 were typed in about 629-640 donors, DQA1 in roughly 510, DPA1 in 600 to 610, and DPB1 in roughly 470. The T cell repertoires of several hundred subjects were profiled by immunosequencing and related to cytomegalovirus serostatus.

Broad study findings and their caveats: HLA typing was unavailable for some donors at each locus, so association tests used only the typed subset. Most TCR sequences were observed very rarely across donors, whereas some public TCRs were present in many individuals. Because counts were too low, seventeen rarely observed V segments, including chromosome 9 orphons, were left out of the earlier analysis of roughly 600 of the donors. According to a later genetic analysis, donors in an Asian-associated ancestry cluster had fewer N-insertions in productive TCRs than the roughly 700-donor mean. In a later analysis, several top co-occurrence clusters were reported to appear linked to parvovirus B19, influenza, CMV and Epstein-Barr virus. An association between a missense DCLRE1C variant and V-gene and J-gene trimming of TCR beta chains was found in a later genetic analysis and replicated in an independent cohort. A further reported finding was that TCR beta sequences accurately predicted the HLA-A and HLA-B alleles for most subjects in the first cohort. Roughly uniform sequencing depth across donors was assumed in presence/absence analyses, although this assumption may not hold. In a later analysis, TCR association rates were found to vary across HLA loci, with the most associated TCRs seen for DRB1 alleles and the fewest for HLA-C alleles. The authors suggested that the approach could potentially be generalized to other disease states and immunological phenotypes. In a later analysis, HLA-associated TCR beta chains were found to be more clonally expanded and to have lower generation probabilities than equally common non-associated chains. Most CMV-associated TCR beta chains appeared to be HLA-restricted in a later analysis, and the HLA associations seemed to be driven largely by CMV exposure. In both the original and validation cohorts, the classifier was reported to diagnose cytomegalovirus status with high specificity and sensitivity. In vitro tests confirmed that a few of the cytomegalovirus-associated TCR beta chains recognize cytomegalovirus antigens. Correlated functional status among segregating V segments might reflect linkage disequilibrium, but an unknown experimental factor could not be ruled out. An earlier analysis of approximately 500 of the donors showed that most TCR beta V segments appeared in productive rearrangements either about 90% or about 30% of the time, which broadly matched IMGT annotations. When HLA alleles, especially DR and DQ, strongly co-occurred, attributing TCR associations to individual alleles was difficult. The only immune exposure information available for the cohort was CMV serostatus. The sequencing pipeline was judged likely to have produced a cluster of highly shared sequence variants as a technical artifact. In this cohort, only TCR beta chains were sequenced, and detectable features were limited by the absence of alpha or paired-chain data. The study listed over 150 TCR beta chains as associated with cytomegalovirus. A later analysis associated 16,951 TCR beta sequences with specific HLA alleles at a false discovery rate of 0.05.

A word on this clone: The antigen this receptor binds is unknown. No much larger clonotype is one base removed from it; base qualities were not supplied.

The method was the immunoSEQ multiplex PCR assay. For the multiplex PCR, a mixture combining 60 forward primers for TCR Vbeta segments and 13 reverse primers for TCR Jbeta segments was used. The CDR3 region of rearranged TCR beta genes was amplified from genomic DNA with a multiplex PCR assay. The Illumina HiSeq System was used to sequence the amplified TCR beta libraries as 87-base-pair reads. The study's processing was this. A later analysis tallied 75 million to 95 million unique TCR beta chains across the 666 repertoires, and about 10 million of those chains were shared by two or more donors. Raw reads were error-corrected and collapsed into unique sequences with a nearest-neighbor algorithm that merged closely related sequences to remove PCR and sequencing errors. To assign V, D and J gene segments, CDR3 sequences were aligned to IMGT reference sequences. For a sequence to be retained, a match of at least six nucleotides to both a V gene segment and a J gene segment was required. A rearrangement was called productive if the CDR3 had no stop codons and remained in frame with V and J, and every other rearrangement was called non-productive. Following IMGT convention, CDR3 was defined as the stretch from the second conserved V-encoded cysteine to the conserved J-encoded phenylalanine. Sequences without an unambiguous match to a single V gene segment were excluded from the earlier analysis of 450 to 750 of the donors. An earlier analysis of 587 of the donors classified V segments as functional when productive rearrangements were above 56.7% and as segregating when the standard deviation between donors was above 5%. A statistical classification framework was built for diagnosing cytomegalovirus status from the catalog of TCR beta chain sequences. In a later analysis, V and J genes were assigned by comparing TCR nucleotide sequences against IMGT/GENE-DB human TR gene sequences. Using the TCRdist pipeline, a later analysis assigned CDR3 sequences along with most-parsimonious VDJ recombination scenarios. In a later analysis, each TCR beta chain was defined by its CDR3 amino acid sequence together with its V-gene family, and reads lacking a unique V-gene family were excluded. A later analysis removed 550 to 650 highly shared, low-generation-probability nucleotide sequences to deal with suspected cross-contamination and a sequencing artifact. For each public chain, a later analysis derived a clonal expansion index from normalized ranks of inferred template counts within each repertoire. In a later analysis, generation probabilities were computed using a VDJ recombination model fitted to out-of-frame rearrangements, and the results were checked against IGoR. In a later analysis, TCR-TCR, TCR-HLA and TCR-CMV co-occurrence was scored with hypergeometric tests, and a repertoire-size bias correction was applied to TCR pairs. To estimate false discovery rates, a later analysis permuted the HLA or CMV assignments 20 times. In a later analysis, co-occurring TCRs were grouped using DBSCAN, and TCRdist sequence similarity was added for clustering within HLA-allele-positive subsets. Repertoires with fewer than 30,000 or more than 120,000 public chains were left out of co-occurrence clustering, as were a few repertoires with anomalous nucleotide sharing. As stored in TCRdb, this immuneACCESS dataset retains in-frame rearrangements with V and J assigned. A fraction of the clones does not appear; measured against another copy, unresolved V genes explain less than half of the discrepancy, and the remainder lacks a known reason. V and J calls and clone size follow that table, whereas D and trimming were derived from the DNA. For this sample the table gives about 92,000 clones, of which approximately 84% were detected only once. The ten largest make up about 1.2% of the sample.

The cohort consisted of 650 to 700 healthy bone marrow donors. All cohort members were sampled while nominally healthy, although unrecorded immune exposures were likely present. The donor tested CMV seropositive, placing the donor among the approximately 290 seropositive members of the cohort. A peripheral blood sample was provided by each donor, and peripheral blood mononuclear cells were used for TCR beta sequencing. Genomic DNA extraction from the blood cell samples was performed with the Qiagen DNeasy Blood Extraction Kit. The sequenced sample consisted of PBMCs. This receptor was obtained from a girl aged 2-15 years in good health and CMV-seropositive.

For the CDR3, the sequence is CATSREKQGQETQYF. The nucleotide sequence is given as TGTGCCACCAGCAGAGAGAAACAGGGGCAAGAGACCCAGTACTTC. The sequence is built from TRBV15 and TRBJ2-5, and 7 junction bases match TRBD1. Trimmed from V: 0 bases; trimmed from J: 2 bases; junction bases lacking a gene match: 3. The germline V gene (reference sequence) sets CDR1 to LNHNV and CDR2 to YYDKDF. The CDR3, cysteine through phenylalanine, is 15 amino acids long. Here the CDR3 DNA is all that survives: 45 bases in frame from base 1.